The subject of this entry is one T cell receptor (beta chain). Reverse transcribing all isolated RNA meant expressed TCRB transcripts were sequenced. Clones were read by immunoSEQ multiplex PCR, and TCRdb kept only the in-frame ones, dropping some. The sample consists of around 430,000 clones, approximately 30% of them appearing once. The data belong to a study of beta chain features in type 1 diabetes. Sequenced input: naive CD4+ T cells from blood. The sequence was obtained from a man between 18 and 35 years old in good health.

CDR3 sequence reads: CASSVVSGASTDTQYF. The DNA for the CDR3 is TGTGCCAGCAGCGTAGTCAGCGGGGCTTCCACAGATACGCAGTATTTT. The chain links TRBV9 to TRBJ2-3, with 7 bases fitting TRBD2. After removal of 0 bases from V and 2 bases from J, the junction contained 6 bases not matched to a gene. Germline lookup yields CDR1 SGDLS and CDR2 YYNGEE. The CDR3 runs 16 residues.